These 27 T cell receptor beta chains were all obtained from the same sample, sequenced in a study of cytomegalovirus exposure and HLA in healthy donors. This PCR relied on a set of 60 Vbeta primers and 13 Jbeta primers. TCRdb's table, derived via immunoSEQ multiplex PCR, lists solely in-frame clones and lacks some. The sample has 200,000 or so clones, approximately 81% seen once. The sample was PBMCs. These receptor sequences come from a boy younger than 18 in good health and CMV-seronegative.

The chain uses TRBV27 and TRBJ2-5, with TRBD2 matching over 14 bases. CDR3 size: 20 residues. V gave up 0 bases and J gave up 2 bases; unmatched junction bases: 11. Per the germline V gene, CDR1 is MNHEY and CDR2 is SMNVEV (reference sequence). The CDR3 DNA follows: TGTGCCAGCAGTTTATCTTTCCCCGGGACTAGCGGGAGACGGCAAGAGACCCAGTACTTC. Translated, it gives CASSLSFPGTSGRRQETQYF.

V usage is TRBV10-3 and J usage is TRBJ1-4; 7 bases map to TRBD1. This CDR3 is built from 20 residues. Trimming cost V 0 bases and J 7 bases; bases outside gene matches: 20. Germline values: CDR1 ENHRY, CDR2 SYGVKD. For the CDR3, the DNA is TGTGCCATCAGTGAGTCGATTATCGGAGGGGGCAGACTAGAAAGTGAAAAACTGTTTTTT. It is translated as CAISESIIGGGRLESEKLFF.

V and J are TRBV28 and TRBJ2-3; 12 nucleotides line up with TRBD2. With V trimmed by 6 bases and J by 6 bases, 7 bases remained unmatched. CDR1 is MDHEN and CDR2 is SYDVKM in the germline V gene. The CDR3 has 15 residues. CDR3 residues: CASSQTSGRLDTQYF. Written as DNA, the CDR3 is TGTGCCAGCAGCCAGACTAGCGGGAGACTTGATACGCAGTATTTT.

The chain couples TRBV28 to TRBJ1-6; 8 bases are shared with TRBD1. After removal of 5 bases from V and 16 bases from J, the junction contained 19 bases not matched to a gene. The CDR3 extends over 16 amino acids. Germline V gene data show CDR1 as MDHEN and CDR2 as SYDVKM. CDR3 in DNA: TGTGCCAGCAGTCCCCGCCCCGGGACAGGACCCCCCCCTCTCCACTTT. Protein: CASSPRPGTGPPPLHF. Supplemented by reference TRBV28 and TRBJ1-6, the full variable domain reads DVKVTQSSRYLVKRTGEKVFLECVQDMDHENMFWYRQDPGLGLRLIYFSYDVKMKEKGDIPEGYSVSREKKERFSLILESASTNQTSMYLCASSPRPGTGPPPLHFGNGTRLTVT.

The chain carries TRBV27 and TRBJ2-7; tentative D call: TRBD2 (6 bases). The CDR3 covers 16 residues. CDR1 and CDR2 from the germline V gene are MNHEY and SMNVEV (reference sequence). The V and J ends lost 6 bases and 1 base respectively, with 19 bases between them. CDR3 nucleotides: TGTGCCAGCAGAGAGAGCCCTGGGGGGAGGTCCTACGAGCAGTACTTC. Translating gives CASRESPGGRSYEQYF.

The V gene is TRBV5-6, the J gene TRBJ1-4; 10 bases match TRBD1. The V gene end was trimmed by 4 bases and the J gene end by 7 bases; junction bases not matched to a gene: 4. Germline lookup yields CDR1 SGHDT and CDR2 YYEEEE. The CDR3 has 14 amino acids. CDR3 loop: CASSGGQGGEKLFF. CDR3 nucleotide sequence: TGTGCCAGCAGCGGAGGACAGGGGGGTGAAAAACTGTTTTTT.

The rearrangement links TRBV30 to TRBJ1-2, with 7 bases fitting TRBD1. The V gene's germline CDR1 is GTSNPN and CDR2 SVGIG (reference sequence). The CDR3 length is 12 residues. Trimming took 8 bases from V and 2 from J; bases not matched to a gene: 5. This CDR3 is CAGGQPNYGYTF. CDR3 in DNA: TGTGCCGGGGGACAGCCGAACTATGGCTACACCTTC.

The chain employs TRBV28 and TRBJ1-6; D ambiguous. The CDR3 has 13 residues. The V gene lost 4 bases and the J gene lost 6 bases, with 7 bases spanning the gap. Germline V gene sequence: CDR1 MDHEN, CDR2 SYDVKM. The CDR3 DNA sequence: TGTGCCAGCAGTTCCGTTCGTAATTCACCCCTCCACTTT. Translation: CASSSVRNSPLHF.

This clone showed up just once. V usage is TRBV28 and J usage is TRBJ2-5, with 10 nucleotides matching TRBD2. Trimming removed 6 bases from V and 4 bases from J; junction bases left unmatched: 11. This CDR3 region has 16 residues. Germline CDR1 is MDHEN and CDR2 is SYDVKM. The CDR3 coding sequence is TGTGCCAGCAGGCCCTCTAGCGGGAGTCGTCGAGAGACCCAGTACTTC. It is translated as CASRPSSGSRRETQYF.

This clone is a singleton in its sample. V is TRBV28 and J is TRBJ2-5, with TRBD2 matching 9 bases. Germline V gene lookup returns CDR1 MDHEN and CDR2 SYDVKM. J gave up 1 base and V 2 bases, and 2 bases lay outside the gene matches. This CDR3 has 15 amino acids. The CDR3 is CASSLLAGPQETQYF. CDR3 bases: TGTGCCAGCAGTTTACTAGCGGGACCCCAAGAGACCCAGTACTTC.

This clone was recorded once. V gene TRBV2 combines with J gene TRBJ2-7; 8 nucleotides align to TRBD1. Trimming removed 6 bases from V and 6 bases from J; junction bases left unmatched: 10. This CDR3 spans 14 amino acids. The germline CDR1 and CDR2 sequences are SNHLY and FYNNEI. In DNA, the CDR3 is TGTGCCAGCAGGTCAGGGGGCGCTGCGGGCGAGCAGTACTTC. Its translation is CASRSGGAAGEQYF.

Notes on this clone: One junction end disagrees with the germline gene, perhaps due to a read error. The chain carries TRBV7-9 and TRBJ1-4, with TRBD1 matching 7 bases. The CDR3 has 12 amino acids. Germline loops: CDR1 SEHNR, CDR2 FQNEAQ (reference sequence). CDR3 in DNA: TGTGCCAGCAGCTCCGGGACAGCCGATGGGGTTTTT. This translates into CASSSGTADGVF. The full variable domain, in which reference TRBV7-9 and TRBJ1-4 provide the parts outside the CDR3, is DTGVSQNPRHKITKRGQNVTFRCDPISEHNRLYWYRQTLGQGPEFLTYFQNEAQLEKSRLLSDRFSAERPKGSFSTLEIQRTEQGDSAMYLCASSSGTADGVFGSGTQLSVL.

This clone was counted between two and nine times. The chain employs TRBV6-4 and TRBJ2-7; 7 bases are a match to TRBD1. Germline V gene lookup returns CDR1 MRHNA and CDR2 SNTAGT. V was clipped by 2 bases and J by 2 bases; unmatched bases: 3. This CDR3 contains 14 residues. The CDR3 sequence: CASSDKGQAYEQYF. The CDR3, as DNA: TGTGCCAGCAGTGACAAAGGACAGGCCTACGAGCAGTACTTC.

In its sample, this clone was seen a few times. The V gene is TRBV15, the J gene TRBJ1-1; 7 bases line up with TRBD1. With V trimmed by 5 bases and J by 0 bases, 6 bases remained unmatched. Per germline, CDR1 LNHNV and CDR2 YYDKDF (reference sequence). The CDR3 has 15 amino acids. CDR3 bases: TGTGCCACCAGCCCCAGGGGGGCGGTGAACACTGAAGCTTTCTTT. Its protein is CATSPRGAVNTEAFF. The full variable domain, in which reference TRBV15 and TRBJ1-1 provide the parts outside the CDR3, is DAMVIQNPRYQVTQFGKPVTLSCSQTLNHNVMYWYQQKSSQAPKLLFHYYDKDFNNEADTPDNFQSRRPNTSFCFLDIRSPGLGDTAMYLCATSPRGAVNTEAFFGQGTRLTVV.

V is TRBV20-1 and J is TRBJ2-5; possibly TRBD1 for D (5 bases). Germline V gene lookup returns CDR1 DFQATT and CDR2 SNEGSKA (reference sequence). The V end was cut by 6 bases, the J end by 4 bases, with 9 bases between. There are 11 residues in the CDR3. The CDR3 DNA reads TGCAGTGCCTTAGGGGCAGAGACCCAGTACTTC. This codes for CSALGAETQYF.

This clone was seen at least ten times. This sequence joins TRBV5-1 and TRBJ2-1; 7 nucleotides align to TRBD2. There are 13 residues in the CDR3. Germline V gene lookup returns CDR1 SGHRS and CDR2 YFSETQ. Trimming removed 3 bases from V and 5 bases from J; junction bases left unmatched: 2. The CDR3 nucleotides are TGCGCCAGCAGCTGGGGACTAAACAATGAGCAGTTCTTC. Protein: CASSWGLNNEQFF.

The rearrangement uses TRBV7-2 and TRBJ2-2; tentatively, D is TRBD1 (6 bases). V was shortened by 1 base and J by 8 bases, with 11 bases between the two germline ends. Germline loops: CDR1 SGHTA, CDR2 FQGNSA. This CDR3 has 14 amino acids. The CDR3 is CASSLVGTSGELFF. The DNA for the CDR3 is TGTGCCAGCAGCTTAGTGGGGACATCTGGGGAGCTGTTTTTT.

The rearrangement links TRBV11-2 to TRBJ2-7; a possible D gene is TRBD2 (6 bases). Germline V lookup: CDR1 SGHAT, CDR2 FQNNGV. The CDR3 has 16 amino acids. The ends were cut back, 6 bases at V and 2 bases at J, with 20 bases in the middle. In DNA, the CDR3 is TGTGCCAGCAGACCCGTCGCTGGTGGGAGGCCCTACGAGCAGTACTTC. Protein sequence: CASRPVAGGRPYEQYF.

The gene calls are TRBV29-1 and TRBJ2-1; no reliable D call. Germline V gene lookup returns CDR1 SQVTM and CDR2 ANQGSEA. Trimming removed 5 bases from V and 9 bases from J, with 14 bases in between. The CDR3 length is 12 residues. The CDR3 nucleotides read TGCAGCGTTCGGCCCCCAGAGCGTGAGCAGTTCTTC. It specifies CSVRPPEREQFF.

This clone is a singleton in its sample. J is TRBJ2-7 and V is TRBV28; 7 bases are a match to TRBD2. The J segment lost 7 bases and the V segment lost 3 bases, leaving 15 bases of the junction unmatched. Germline V gives CDR1 MDHEN, CDR2 SYDVKM. This CDR3 spans 16 amino acids. The CDR3 spells CASSFLSAGVRGEQYF. The CDR3, as DNA: TGTGCCAGCAGTTTTCTCTCGGCGGGAGTGCGTGGTGAGCAGTACTTC.

The chain employs TRBV5-1 and TRBJ2-3; D may be TRBD1 (6 bases). CDR3 length equals 18 residues. V dropped 4 bases and J dropped 4 bases, with 25 bases sitting between them. The germline V gene encodes CDR1 SGHRS and CDR2 YFSETQ. CDR3 sequence reads: CASSPYLVGAGYADTQYF. The CDR3 region has the DNA TGCGCCAGCAGCCCGTATTTGGTGGGGGCTGGTTACGCAGATACGCAGTATTTT.

The chain joins TRBV7-2 to TRBJ1-3; D is ambiguous. Germline V gene data show CDR1 as SGHTA and CDR2 as FQGNSA. Trimming cost V 0 bases and J 5 bases, with 8 bases left between them. CDR3 length: 14 residues. The CDR3 nucleotides read TGTGCCAGCAGCTTAGCTTCCAGTAGAAACACCATATATTTT. Translated, it gives CASSLASSRNTIYF.

The chain joins TRBV7-8 to TRBJ2-7; 12 bases match TRBD2. This CDR3 has 15 amino acids. Trimming took 1 base from V and 6 from J; bases not matched to a gene: 4. Germline CDR1 and CDR2: SGHVS and FQNEAQ. Here the CDR3 reads CASSLGLAGAAEQYF. As DNA, the CDR3 is TGTGCCAGCAGCTTAGGACTAGCGGGGGCTGCCGAGCAGTACTTC.

J is TRBJ1-2 and V is TRBV2; 10 bases line up with TRBD1. After removal of 5 bases from V and 2 bases from J, the junction contained 2 bases not matched to a gene. The CDR3 is 14 amino acids. Per germline, CDR1 SNHLY and CDR2 FYNNEI. The CDR3 region is CASSRDRGNYGYTF. CDR3 nucleotide sequence: TGTGCCAGCAGTCGGGACAGGGGAAACTATGGCTACACCTTC.

This clone was seen more than once but under ten times. The gene calls are TRBV27 and TRBJ1-4; a weak D match, TRBD1 (5 bases). Germline CDR1 is MNHEY and CDR2 is SMNVEV (reference sequence). This CDR3 has 13 residues. The V and J ends lost 6 bases and 3 bases respectively, with 8 bases between them. The CDR3 DNA reads TGTGCCAGCAGGGGGCTGGCTAATGAAAAACTGTTTTTT. As protein: CASRGLANEKLFF.

The chain has TRBV7-6 and TRBJ2-7; D gene uncertain. Germline lookup yields CDR1 SGHVS and CDR2 FNYEAQ. This CDR3 is built from 12 residues. Trimming shortened V by 2 bases and J by 7 bases, and 9 bases separated the two germline ends. The CDR3 here is CASSLSGEEQYF. The CDR3 DNA reads TGTGCCAGCAGCTTATCCGGAGAGGAGCAGTACTTC. Based on the CDR3 plus reference TRBV7-6 and TRBJ2-7, the full variable domain is GAGVSQSPRYKVTKRGQDVALRCDPISGHVSLYWYRQALGQGPEFLTYFNYEAQQDKSGLPNDRFSAERPEGSISTLTIQRTEQRDSAMYRCASSLSGEEQYFGPGTRLTVT.

This clone has more than one count but fewer than ten. The chain employs TRBV14 and TRBJ2-5; a weak D match, TRBD1 (6 bases). The CDR3 sequence is 15 residues long. Trimming stripped 3 bases from V and 5 bases from J, with 16 bases between. Germline V gene lookup returns CDR1 SGHDN and CDR2 FVKESK. This chain's CDR3 is CASSQSGGWVETQYF. CDR3 DNA sequence: TGTGCCAGCAGCCAGTCTGGGGGCTGGGTGGAGACCCAGTACTTC.